The TCR beta chain under discussion was sequenced for a study of cytomegalovirus exposure and HLA in healthy donors. The germline CDR1 and CDR2 sequences are SGHDT and YYEEEE. After removal of 4 bases from V and 6 bases from J, the junction contained 6 bases not matched to a gene. The CDR3 runs to 16 residues. Using immunoSEQ multiplex PCR, the repertoire was profiled, and TCRdb retains in-frame clones only, with some absent. The sample has over 110,000 clones, roughly 86% seen once. The origin of this receptor is a man in his late teens or twenties in good health and CMV-seropositive. The sample consisted of PBMCs. J is TRBJ1-6 and V is TRBV5-6; TRBD1 agrees at 11 bases. For the CDR3, the DNA is TGTGCCAGCAGCCCGGACAGGGGGCAAGGTAATTCACCCCTCCACTTT. This codes for CASSPDRGQGNSPLHF.